The entry that follows covers one TCR beta chain sequence. Its antigen is not identified. This sample is part of a study of monozygotic twins with inflammatory bowel disease. Overall study findings and caveats: Distinct T cell subtypes could not be told apart. The authors note that differing immunosuppressive treatments may have added variability to patient repertoires.

TCRdb re-called the 5' RACE reads and catalogs CDR3 proteins one per entry, DNA excluded. Found here are some 160,000 distinct CDR3 sequences; the top ten clones hold just under 7.5%. The CDR3 is 14 residues long. From germline, CDR1 is MGHRA and CDR2 YSYEKL. V and J are TRBV4-1 and TRBJ2-7; TCRdb outputs TRBD1, but without DNA this stays unchecked. Specimen: blood. The TCR sequence derives from a human donor with ulcerative colitis or Crohn's disease, or a healthy co-twin of an affected twin (not recorded which). CDR3 in amino acids: CASSQYQGANEQYF.